This TCR beta chain was obtained from a study of T cells after yellow fever vaccination. In TCRdb, the 5' RACE reads were re-called with MiXCR into one record per CDR3 protein. The sample has a few hundred thousand distinct CDR3 sequences; roughly 4% are singletons. Between the trimmed V and J ends, which lost 6 bases and 6 bases, there was a span of 21 bases. The CDR3 totals 17 residues. CDR1 and CDR2 (germline): SEHNR, FQNEAQ (reference sequence). J is TRBJ1-6 and V is TRBV7-9; unclear D gene. This sequence originates from a young man who received the YFV17D yellow fever vaccine. Sequenced here: PBMCs, sampled 5 days after the yellow fever booster vaccination. The CDR3 bases are TGTGCCAGCAGGCCAACCCCACGGCAGGATGGTAATTCACCCCTCCACTTT. Its protein is CASRPTPRQDGNSPLHF.